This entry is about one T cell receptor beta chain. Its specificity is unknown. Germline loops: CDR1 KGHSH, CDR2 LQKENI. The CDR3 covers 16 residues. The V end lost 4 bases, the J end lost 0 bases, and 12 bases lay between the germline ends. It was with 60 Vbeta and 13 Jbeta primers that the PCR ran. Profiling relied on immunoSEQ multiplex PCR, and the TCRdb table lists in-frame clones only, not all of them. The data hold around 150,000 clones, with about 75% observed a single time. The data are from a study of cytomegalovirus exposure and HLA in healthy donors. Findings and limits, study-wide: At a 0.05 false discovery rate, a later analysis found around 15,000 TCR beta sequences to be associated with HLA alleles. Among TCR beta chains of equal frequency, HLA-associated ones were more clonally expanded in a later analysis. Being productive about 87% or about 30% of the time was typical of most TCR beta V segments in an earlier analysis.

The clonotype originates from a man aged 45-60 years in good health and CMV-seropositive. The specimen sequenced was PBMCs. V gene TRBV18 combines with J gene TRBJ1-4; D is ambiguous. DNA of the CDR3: TGTGCCAGCTCACACCCGGGAGTGGCAACTAATGAAAAACTGTTTTTT. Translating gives CASSHPGVATNEKLFF.